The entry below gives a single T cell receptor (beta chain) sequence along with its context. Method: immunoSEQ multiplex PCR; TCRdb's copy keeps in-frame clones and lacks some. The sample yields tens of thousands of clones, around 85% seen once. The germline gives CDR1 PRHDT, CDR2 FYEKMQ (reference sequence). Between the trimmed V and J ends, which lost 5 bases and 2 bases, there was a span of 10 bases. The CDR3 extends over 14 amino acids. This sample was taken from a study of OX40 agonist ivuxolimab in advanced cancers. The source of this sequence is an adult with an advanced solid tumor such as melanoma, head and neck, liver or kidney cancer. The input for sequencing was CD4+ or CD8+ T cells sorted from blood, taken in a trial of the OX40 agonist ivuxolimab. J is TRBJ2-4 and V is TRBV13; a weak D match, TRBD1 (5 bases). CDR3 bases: TGTGCCAGCAGCGTCCAGGGATCCAAAAACATTCAGTACTTC. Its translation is CASSVQGSKNIQYF.